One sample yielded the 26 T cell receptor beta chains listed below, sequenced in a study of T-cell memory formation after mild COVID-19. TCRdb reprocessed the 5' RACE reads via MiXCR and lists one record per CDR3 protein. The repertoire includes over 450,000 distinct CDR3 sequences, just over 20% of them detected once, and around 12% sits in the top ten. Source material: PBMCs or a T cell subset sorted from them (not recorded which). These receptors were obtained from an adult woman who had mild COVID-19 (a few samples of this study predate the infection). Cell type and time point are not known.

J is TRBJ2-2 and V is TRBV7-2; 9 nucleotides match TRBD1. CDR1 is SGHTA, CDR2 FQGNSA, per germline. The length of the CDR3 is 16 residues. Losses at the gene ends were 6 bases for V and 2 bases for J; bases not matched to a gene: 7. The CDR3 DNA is TGTGCCAGCAGGGACGGACAGGGGACTAACACCGGGGAGCTGTTTTTT. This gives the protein CASRDGQGTNTGELFF.

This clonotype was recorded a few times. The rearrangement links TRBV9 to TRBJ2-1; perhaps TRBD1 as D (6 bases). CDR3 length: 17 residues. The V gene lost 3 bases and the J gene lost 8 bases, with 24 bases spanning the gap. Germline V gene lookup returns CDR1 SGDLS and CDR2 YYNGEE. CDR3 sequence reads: CASSAPYQGRGWDEQFF. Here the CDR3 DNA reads TGTGCCAGCAGCGCCCCATATCAGGGAAGGGGGTGGGATGAGCAGTTCTTC.

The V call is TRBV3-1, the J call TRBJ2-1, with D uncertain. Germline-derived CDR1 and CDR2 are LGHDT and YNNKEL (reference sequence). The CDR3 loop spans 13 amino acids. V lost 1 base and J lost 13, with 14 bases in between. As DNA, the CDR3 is TGTGCCAGCAGCCAAGGTGTTGCCCAAGTACAGTTCTTC. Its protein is CASSQGVAQVQFF.

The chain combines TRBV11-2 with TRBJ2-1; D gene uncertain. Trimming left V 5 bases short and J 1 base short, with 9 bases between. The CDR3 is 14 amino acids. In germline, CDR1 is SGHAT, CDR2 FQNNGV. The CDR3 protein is CASSPGWSYNEQFF. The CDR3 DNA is TGTGCCAGCAGCCCCGGGTGGTCCTACAATGAGCAGTTCTTC.

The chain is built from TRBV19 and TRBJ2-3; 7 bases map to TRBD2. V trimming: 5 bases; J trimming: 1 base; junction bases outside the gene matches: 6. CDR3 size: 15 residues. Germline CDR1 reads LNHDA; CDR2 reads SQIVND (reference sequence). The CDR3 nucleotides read TGTGCCAGTAGTTTGAAGCGGGGTGGCACAGATACGCAGTATTTT. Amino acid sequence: CASSLKRGGTDTQYF.

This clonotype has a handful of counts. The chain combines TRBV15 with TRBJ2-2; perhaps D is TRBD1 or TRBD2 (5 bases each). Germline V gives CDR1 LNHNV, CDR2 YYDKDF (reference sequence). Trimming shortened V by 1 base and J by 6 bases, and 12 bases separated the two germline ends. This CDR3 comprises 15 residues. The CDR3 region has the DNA TGTGCCACCAGCAGAGCGGCAGGGAGTGCCGGGGAGCTGTTTTTT. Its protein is CATSRAAGSAGELFF.

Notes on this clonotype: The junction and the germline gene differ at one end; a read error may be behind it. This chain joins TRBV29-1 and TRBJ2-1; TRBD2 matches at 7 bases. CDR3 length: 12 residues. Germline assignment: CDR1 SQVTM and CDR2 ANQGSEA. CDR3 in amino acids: CSVEDRGDRISF. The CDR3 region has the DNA TGCAGCGTTGAAGATCGGGGGGACCGGATCAGCTTC.

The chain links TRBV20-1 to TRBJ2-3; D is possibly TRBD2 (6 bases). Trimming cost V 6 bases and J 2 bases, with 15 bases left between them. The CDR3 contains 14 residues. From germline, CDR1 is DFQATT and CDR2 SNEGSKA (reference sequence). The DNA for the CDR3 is TGCAGTGCCCTGATGGAGGGGAACACAGATACGCAGTATTTT. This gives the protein CSALMEGNTDTQYF.

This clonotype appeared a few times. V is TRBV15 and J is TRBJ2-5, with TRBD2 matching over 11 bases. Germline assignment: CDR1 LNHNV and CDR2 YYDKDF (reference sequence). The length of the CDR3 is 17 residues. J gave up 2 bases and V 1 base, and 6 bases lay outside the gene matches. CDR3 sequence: CATSRGSGRGPQETQYF. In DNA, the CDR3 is TGTGCCACCAGCAGAGGTAGCGGGAGGGGCCCACAAGAGACCCAGTACTTC.

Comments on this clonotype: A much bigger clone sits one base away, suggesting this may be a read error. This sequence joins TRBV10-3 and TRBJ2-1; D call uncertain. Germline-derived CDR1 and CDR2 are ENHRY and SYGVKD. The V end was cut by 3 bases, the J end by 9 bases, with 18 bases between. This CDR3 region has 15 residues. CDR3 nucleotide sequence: TGTGCCATCAGTGACTTCCGCATCTGGAGTAGTGAGCAGTTCTTC. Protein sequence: CAISDFRIWSSEQFF.

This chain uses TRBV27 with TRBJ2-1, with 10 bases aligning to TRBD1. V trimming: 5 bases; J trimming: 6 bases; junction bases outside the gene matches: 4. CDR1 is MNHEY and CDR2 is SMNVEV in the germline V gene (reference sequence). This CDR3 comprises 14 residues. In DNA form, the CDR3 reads TGTGCCAGCAGTCGACAGGGGGCCGCCAATGAGCAGTTCTTC. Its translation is CASSRQGAANEQFF.

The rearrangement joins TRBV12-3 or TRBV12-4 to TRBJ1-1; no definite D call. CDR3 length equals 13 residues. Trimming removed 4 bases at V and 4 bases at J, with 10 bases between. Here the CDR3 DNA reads TGTGCCAGCAGTTCTTCACCAATCACTGAAGCTTTCTTT. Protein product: CASSSSPITEAFF.

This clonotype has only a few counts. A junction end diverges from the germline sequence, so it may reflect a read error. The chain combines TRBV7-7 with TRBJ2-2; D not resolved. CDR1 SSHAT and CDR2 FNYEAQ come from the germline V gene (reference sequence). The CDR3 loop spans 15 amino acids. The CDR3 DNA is TGTGCTAGCAGCTCCACCTTAATCACTACCGGGGAGCTGTTTTTT. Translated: CASSSTLITTGELFF.

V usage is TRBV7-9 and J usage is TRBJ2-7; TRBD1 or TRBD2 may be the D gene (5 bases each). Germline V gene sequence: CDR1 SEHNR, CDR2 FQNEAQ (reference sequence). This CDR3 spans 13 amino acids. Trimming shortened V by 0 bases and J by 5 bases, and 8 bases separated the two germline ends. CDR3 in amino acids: CASSLALGDEQYF. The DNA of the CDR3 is TGTGCCAGCAGCTTAGCGCTGGGGGACGAGCAGTACTTC.

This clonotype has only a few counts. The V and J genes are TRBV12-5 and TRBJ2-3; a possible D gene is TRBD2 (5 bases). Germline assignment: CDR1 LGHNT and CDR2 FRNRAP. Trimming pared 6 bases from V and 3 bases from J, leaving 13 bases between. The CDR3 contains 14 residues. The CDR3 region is CASGPSLQTDTQYF. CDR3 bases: TGTGCTAGTGGCCCTAGCCTCCAGACAGATACGCAGTATTTT.

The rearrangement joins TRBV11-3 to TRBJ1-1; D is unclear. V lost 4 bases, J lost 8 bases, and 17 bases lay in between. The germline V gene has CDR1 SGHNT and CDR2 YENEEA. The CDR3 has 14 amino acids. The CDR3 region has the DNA TGTGCCAGCAGCTACTATTACCCCGGGAGCGAAGCTTTCTTT. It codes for CASSYYYPGSEAFF.

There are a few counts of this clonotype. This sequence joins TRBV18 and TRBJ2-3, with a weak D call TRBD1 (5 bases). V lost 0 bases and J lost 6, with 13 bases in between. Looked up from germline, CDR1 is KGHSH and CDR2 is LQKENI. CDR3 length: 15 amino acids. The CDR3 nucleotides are TGTGCCAGCTCACCACCGGAGCAGGGATGGGATACGCAGTATTTT. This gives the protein CASSPPEQGWDTQYF.

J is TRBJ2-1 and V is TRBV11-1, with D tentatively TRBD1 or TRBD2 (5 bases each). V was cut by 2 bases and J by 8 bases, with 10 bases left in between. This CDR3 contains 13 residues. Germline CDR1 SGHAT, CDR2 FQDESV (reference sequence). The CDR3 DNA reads TGTGCCAGCAGCTTATTTTTGGGGGATGAGCAGTTCTTC. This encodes CASSLFLGDEQFF.

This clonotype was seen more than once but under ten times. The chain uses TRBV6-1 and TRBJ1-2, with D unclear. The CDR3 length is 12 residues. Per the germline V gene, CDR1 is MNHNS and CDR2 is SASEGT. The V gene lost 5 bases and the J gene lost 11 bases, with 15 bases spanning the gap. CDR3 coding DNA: TGTGCCAGCAGTACGGGTATCCTGGGGTACACCTTC. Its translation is CASSTGILGYTF.

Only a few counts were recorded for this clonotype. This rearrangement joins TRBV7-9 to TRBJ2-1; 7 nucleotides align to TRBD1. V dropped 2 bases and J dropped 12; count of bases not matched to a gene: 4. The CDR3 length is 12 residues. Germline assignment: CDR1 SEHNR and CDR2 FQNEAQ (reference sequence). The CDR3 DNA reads TGTGCCAGCAGCTTAACCGACAGGGTGCAGTTCTTC. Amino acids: CASSLTDRVQFF.

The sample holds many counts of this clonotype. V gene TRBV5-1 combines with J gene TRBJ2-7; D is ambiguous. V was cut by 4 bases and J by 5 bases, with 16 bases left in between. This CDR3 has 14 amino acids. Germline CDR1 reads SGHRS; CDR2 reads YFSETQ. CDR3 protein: CASSRAGSSNEQYF. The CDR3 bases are TGCGCCAGCAGCCGCGCTGGGTCGTCTAACGAGCAGTACTTC.

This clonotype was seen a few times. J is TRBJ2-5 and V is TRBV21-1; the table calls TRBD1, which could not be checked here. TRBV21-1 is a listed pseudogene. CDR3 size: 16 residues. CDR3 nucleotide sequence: TGTGCCAGCAGCCCGCCTCTTAGGGACAGACAGGCCCACGGGTACTTC. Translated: CASSPPLRDRQAHGYF.

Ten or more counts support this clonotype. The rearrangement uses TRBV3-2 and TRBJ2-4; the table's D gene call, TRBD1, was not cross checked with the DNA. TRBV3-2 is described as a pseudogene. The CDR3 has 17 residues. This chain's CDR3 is CASSQDPTELPKNIQYF. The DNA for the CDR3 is TGTGCCAGCAGCCAAGATCCGACAGAGCTCCCCAAAAACATTCAGTACTTC.

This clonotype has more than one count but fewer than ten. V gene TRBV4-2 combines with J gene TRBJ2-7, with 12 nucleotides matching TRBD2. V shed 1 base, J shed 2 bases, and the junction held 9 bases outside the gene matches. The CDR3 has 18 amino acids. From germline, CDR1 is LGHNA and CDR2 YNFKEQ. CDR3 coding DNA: TGTGCCAGCAGCCAAGGGGCTAGCGGGAGGGATCTCGCCTACGAGCAGTACTTC. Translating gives CASSQGASGRDLAYEQYF.

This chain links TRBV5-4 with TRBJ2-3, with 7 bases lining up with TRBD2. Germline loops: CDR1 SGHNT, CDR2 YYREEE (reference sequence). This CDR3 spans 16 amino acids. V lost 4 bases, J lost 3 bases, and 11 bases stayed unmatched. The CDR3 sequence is CASSAAGGRATDTQYF. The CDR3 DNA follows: TGTGCCAGCAGCGCGGCCGGGGGGAGGGCGACAGATACGCAGTATTTT.

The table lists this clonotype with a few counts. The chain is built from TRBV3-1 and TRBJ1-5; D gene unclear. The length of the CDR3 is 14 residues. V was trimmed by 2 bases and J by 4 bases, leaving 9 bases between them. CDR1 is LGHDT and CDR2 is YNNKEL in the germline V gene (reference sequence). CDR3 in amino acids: CASSQSAGNQPQHF. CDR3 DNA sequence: TGTGCCAGCAGCCAATCTGCGGGGAATCAGCCCCAGCATTTT.